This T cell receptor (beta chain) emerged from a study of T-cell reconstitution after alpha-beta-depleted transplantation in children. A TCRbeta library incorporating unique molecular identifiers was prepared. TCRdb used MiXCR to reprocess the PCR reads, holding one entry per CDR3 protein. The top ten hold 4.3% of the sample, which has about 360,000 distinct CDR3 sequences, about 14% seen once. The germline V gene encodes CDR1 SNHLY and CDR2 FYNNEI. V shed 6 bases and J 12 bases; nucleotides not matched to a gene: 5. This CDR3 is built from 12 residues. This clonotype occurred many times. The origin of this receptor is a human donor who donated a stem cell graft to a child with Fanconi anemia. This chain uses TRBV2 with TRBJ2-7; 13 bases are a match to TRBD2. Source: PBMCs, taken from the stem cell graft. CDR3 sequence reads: CASRGLAGIGYF. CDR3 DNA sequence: TGTGCCAGCAGGGGACTAGCGGGGATCGGGTACTTC.